A selection of T cell receptor beta chains follows, all from one sample in a study of blood T cell repertoires in COVID-19. Measured with immunoSEQ multiplex PCR; TCRdb has only the in-frame clones, and not every one. The sample lists about 160,000 clones, 70% to 80% occurring once. The sample consisted of peripheral blood. These receptors originate from an older woman with COVID-19, enrolled during active disease. Each CDR3 is given with its conserved first and last residue. The order of the fields is clone size, J gene, V gene, D gene, CDR3 protein, CDR3 DNA. A D gene is named only where the DNA matches it firmly. The size of a clone is reported for some rows only, either as once, few or many, or as a class for expanded clones.

clone_size: .
j_call: TRBJ2-4
v_call: TRBV28
d_call: .
cdr3_aa: CASSRERGSLAKNIQYF
cdr3_nt: TGTGCCAGCAGCCGAGAAAGGGGTTCGCTAGCCAAAAACATTCAGTACTTC

clone_size: .
j_call: TRBJ1-5
v_call: TRBV28
d_call: .
cdr3_aa: CASSLTYGEGGQPQHF
cdr3_nt: TGTGCCAGCAGCCTAACCTACGGGGAAGGCGGACAGCCCCAGCATTTT

clone_size: .
j_call: TRBJ2-5
v_call: TRBV10-3
d_call: TRBD1
cdr3_aa: CAISDQGQPTGETQYF
cdr3_nt: TGTGCCATCAGTGACCAGGGACAGCCAACGGGGGAGACCCAGTACTTC

clone_size: once
j_call: TRBJ1-6
v_call: TRBV7-9
d_call: .
cdr3_aa: CASSLGGGSPLHF
cdr3_nt: TGTGCCAGCAGCTTAGGGGGAGGTTCACCCCTCCACTTT

clone_size: .
j_call: TRBJ2-3
v_call: TRBV4-1
d_call: .
cdr3_aa: CASSQVWTSGTQYF
cdr3_nt: TGCGCCAGCAGCCAAGTGTGGACTTCGGGGACGCAGTATTTT

clone_size: .
j_call: TRBJ2-7
v_call: TRBV3-1/TRBV3-2
d_call: TRBD2
cdr3_aa: CASSPGTSSEQYF
cdr3_nt: TGTGCCAGCAGCCCGGGGACTAGCTCCGAGCAGTACTTC

clone_size: .
j_call: TRBJ2-5
v_call: TRBV19
d_call: TRBD2
cdr3_aa: CASSIGSSGGGPRETQYF
cdr3_nt: TGTGCCAGTAGTATTGGGTCTAGCGGGGGGGGCCCCCGAGAGACCCAGTACTTC

clone_size: .
j_call: TRBJ2-3
v_call: TRBV9
d_call: .
cdr3_aa: CASSVGGPSTDTQYF
cdr3_nt: TGTGCCAGCAGCGTAGGGGGCCCGAGCACAGATACGCAGTATTTT

clone_size: .
j_call: TRBJ1-1
v_call: TRBV5-1
d_call: .
cdr3_aa: CASSETVTSEAFF
cdr3_nt: TGCGCCAGCAGCGAGACAGTAACCTCTGAAGCTTTCTTT

clone_size: .
j_call: TRBJ2-3
v_call: TRBV28
d_call: .
cdr3_aa: CASSLIDAVDTQYF
cdr3_nt: TGTGCCAGCAGTTTAATTGACGCGGTTGATACGCAGTATTTT

clone_size: .
j_call: TRBJ1-5
v_call: TRBV10-3
d_call: TRBD1
cdr3_aa: CAISESTGLGNQPQHF
cdr3_nt: TGTGCCATCAGTGAGTCGACAGGGTTGGGCAATCAGCCCCAGCATTTT

clone_size: .
j_call: TRBJ2-1
v_call: TRBV4-2
d_call: .
cdr3_aa: CASSQRAVKVYNEQFF
cdr3_nt: TGTGCCAGCAGCCAGAGAGCGGTTAAAGTCTACAATGAGCAGTTCTTC

clone_size: .
j_call: TRBJ1-2
v_call: TRBV5-6
d_call: TRBD1
cdr3_aa: CASSYRQGWGYGYTF
cdr3_nt: TGTGCCAGCAGCTACAGACAGGGATGGGGCTATGGCTACACCTTC

clone_size: .
j_call: TRBJ1-5
v_call: TRBV2
d_call: .
cdr3_aa: CASSEARGNQPQHF
cdr3_nt: TGTGCCAGCAGTGAAGCCCGCGGAAATCAGCCCCAGCATTTT

clone_size: .
j_call: TRBJ2-7
v_call: TRBV5-4
d_call: TRBD2
cdr3_aa: CASSRTSGASYEQYF
cdr3_nt: TGTGCCAGCAGCCGGACTAGCGGGGCCTCCTACGAGCAGTACTTC

clone_size: once
j_call: TRBJ1-1
v_call: TRBV5-1
d_call: TRBD1
cdr3_aa: CASSLGGGGSAEAFF
cdr3_nt: TGCGCCAGCAGCTTGGGTGGAGGGGGCTCCGCTGAAGCTTTCTTT

clone_size: .
j_call: TRBJ2-6
v_call: TRBV5-4
d_call: .
cdr3_aa: CASNSWLDSPSGANVLTF
cdr3_nt: TGTGCCAGCAATTCCTGGCTGGACAGTCCCTCTGGGGCCAACGTCCTGACTTTC

clone_size: .
j_call: TRBJ2-1
v_call: TRBV7-3
d_call: TRBD1
cdr3_aa: CASSFTGTGGSRYNEQFF
cdr3_nt: TGTGCCAGCAGCTTTACCGGGACAGGGGGATCGAGATACAATGAGCAGTTCTTC

clone_size: once
j_call: TRBJ2-1
v_call: TRBV5-1
d_call: .
cdr3_aa: CASSLAPGGLSIDEQFF
cdr3_nt: TGCGCCAGCAGCTTGGCACCCGGGGGTTTGTCAATCGATGAGCAGTTCTTC

clone_size: .
j_call: TRBJ2-7
v_call: TRBV18
d_call: .
cdr3_aa: CASSPLRGAHEQYF
cdr3_nt: TGTGCCAGCTCACCACTCCGGGGAGCCCACGAGCAGTACTTC

clone_size: once
j_call: TRBJ2-3
v_call: TRBV7-2
d_call: TRBD1
cdr3_aa: CASSRGTGTDTQYF
cdr3_nt: TGTGCCAGCAGTCGAGGGACAGGGACAGATACGCAGTATTTT

clone_size: .
j_call: TRBJ2-2
v_call: TRBV11-1
d_call: TRBD2
cdr3_aa: CASSSGLGGPGELFF
cdr3_nt: TGTGCCAGCAGCTCGGGACTAGGGGGTCCCGGGGAGCTGTTTTTT

clone_size: .
j_call: TRBJ2-2
v_call: TRBV6-4
d_call: .
cdr3_aa: CASSADLNTGELFF
cdr3_nt: TGTGCCAGCAGCGCAGACTTGAACACCGGGGAGCTGTTTTTT

clone_size: .
j_call: TRBJ2-6
v_call: TRBV5-1
d_call: .
cdr3_aa: CASSLVSGTGANVLTF
cdr3_nt: TGCGCCAGCAGCTTGGTTTCAGGGACTGGGGCCAACGTCCTGACTTTC

clone_size: .
j_call: TRBJ2-7
v_call: TRBV3-1/TRBV3-2
d_call: TRBD2
cdr3_aa: CASTPSSGRTSGEQYF
cdr3_nt: TGTGCCAGCACCCCTTCCAGCGGGAGGACGTCCGGCGAGCAGTACTTC

clone_size: .
j_call: TRBJ2-3
v_call: TRBV7-3
d_call: .
cdr3_aa: CASSSRSFSTDTQYF
cdr3_nt: TGTGCCAGCAGCTCCCGGTCCTTCAGCACAGATACGCAGTATTTT

clone_size: .
j_call: TRBJ2-5
v_call: TRBV11-2
d_call: TRBD2
cdr3_aa: CASSSGLAGVETQYF
cdr3_nt: TGTGCCAGCAGCTCGGGACTAGCGGGGGTTGAGACCCAGTACTTC

clone_size: .
j_call: TRBJ2-6
v_call: TRBV7-2
d_call: .
cdr3_aa: CASSSGAGANVLTF
cdr3_nt: TGTGCCAGCAGTTCAGGGGCCGGGGCCAACGTCCTGACTTTC

clone_size: .
j_call: TRBJ1-1
v_call: TRBV6-2/TRBV6-3
d_call: .
cdr3_aa: CASSGAGRVNTEAFF
cdr3_nt: TGTGCCAGCAGTGGGGCGGGACGGGTGAACACTGAAGCTTTCTTT

clone_size: once
j_call: TRBJ2-7
v_call: TRBV29-1
d_call: TRBD2
cdr3_aa: CSVEPSGSMHEQYF
cdr3_nt: TGCAGCGTTGAACCTAGCGGGAGCATGCACGAGCAGTACTTC

clone_size: .
j_call: TRBJ2-2
v_call: TRBV27
d_call: TRBD2
cdr3_aa: CASSFLAGRNTGELFF
cdr3_nt: TGTGCCAGCAGTTTCCTAGCGGGAAGAAACACCGGGGAGCTGTTTTTT

clone_size: .
j_call: TRBJ1-5
v_call: TRBV28
d_call: TRBD1
cdr3_aa: CASSLSGTGDNQPQHF
cdr3_nt: TGTGCCAGCAGTTTATCCGGGACAGGGGACAATCAGCCCCAGCATTTT

clone_size: .
j_call: TRBJ1-6
v_call: TRBV27
d_call: TRBD1
cdr3_aa: CASSLSGQGVSSPLHF
cdr3_nt: TGTGCCAGCAGTTTATCGGGACAGGGGGTTAGTTCACCCCTCCACTTT

clone_size: once
j_call: TRBJ2-2
v_call: TRBV7-3
d_call: TRBD1
cdr3_aa: CASSLPGGAGTGELFF
cdr3_nt: TGTGCCAGCAGCCTTCCAGGGGGCGCGGGCACCGGGGAGCTGTTTTTT

clone_size: .
j_call: TRBJ2-4
v_call: TRBV2
d_call: TRBD1
cdr3_aa: CASTEPGQDKLLAKNIQYF
cdr3_nt: TGTGCCAGCACTGAGCCGGGACAGGATAAATTACTAGCCAAAAACATTCAGTACTTC

clone_size: .
j_call: TRBJ2-2
v_call: TRBV10-2
d_call: TRBD2
cdr3_aa: CASKYPGGPGELFF
cdr3_nt: TGCGCCAGCAAGTATCCGGGGGGGCCCGGGGAGCTGTTTTTT

clone_size: few
j_call: TRBJ2-2
v_call: TRBV27
d_call: .
cdr3_aa: CASSPRRTQQNTGELFF
cdr3_nt: TGTGCCAGCAGCCCACGACGGACACAGCAAAACACCGGGGAGCTGTTTTTT

clone_size: .
j_call: TRBJ2-3
v_call: TRBV24-1
d_call: TRBD1
cdr3_aa: CATSDDGTGPRGTQYF
cdr3_nt: TGTGCCACCAGTGATGACGGGACAGGACCCCGGGGTACGCAGTATTTT

clone_size: few
j_call: TRBJ1-2
v_call: TRBV24-1
d_call: TRBD1
cdr3_aa: CATSDVDRNYGYTF
cdr3_nt: TGTGCCACCAGTGATGTGGACAGGAACTATGGCTACACCTTC

clone_size: .
j_call: TRBJ1-2
v_call: TRBV28
d_call: .
cdr3_aa: CASSVGQPVHGYTF
cdr3_nt: TGTGCCAGCAGCGTTGGACAGCCCGTACATGGCTACACCTTC

clone_size: .
j_call: TRBJ2-5
v_call: TRBV18
d_call: .
cdr3_aa: CASSPPSVETQYF
cdr3_nt: TGTGCCAGCTCACCACCGTCGGTAGAGACCCAGTACTTC

clone_size: .
j_call: TRBJ1-2
v_call: TRBV7-2
d_call: TRBD1
cdr3_aa: CASSPRAGGGYTF
cdr3_nt: TGTGCCAGCAGCCCAAGGGCAGGGGGTGGCTACACCTTC

clone_size: few
j_call: TRBJ2-7
v_call: TRBV12-3/TRBV12-4
d_call: .
cdr3_aa: CASSRYSYEQYF
cdr3_nt: TGTGCCAGCAGTCGATACAGCTACGAGCAGTACTTC

clone_size: .
j_call: TRBJ2-2
v_call: TRBV4-2
d_call: .
cdr3_aa: CASSQDQGQGGAGELFF
cdr3_nt: TGTGCCAGCAGCCAAGATCAAGGTCAGGGTGGGGCCGGGGAGCTGTTTTTT

clone_size: .
j_call: TRBJ2-7
v_call: TRBV7-2
d_call: TRBD2
cdr3_aa: CASSLGLAGAGSYEQYF
cdr3_nt: TGTGCCAGCAGCTTAGGTCTAGCGGGCGCAGGTTCCTACGAGCAGTACTTC

clone_size: .
j_call: TRBJ2-3
v_call: TRBV28
d_call: TRBD2
cdr3_aa: CASSFFAGGTDTQYF
cdr3_nt: TGTGCCAGCAGTTTTTTTGCGGGGGGCACAGATACGCAGTATTTT

clone_size: .
j_call: TRBJ1-5
v_call: TRBV7-2
d_call: .
cdr3_aa: CASSLEAGEDQPQHF
cdr3_nt: TGTGCCAGCAGCTTAGAGGCAGGGGAAGATCAGCCCCAGCATTTT

clone_size: .
j_call: TRBJ2-1
v_call: TRBV9
d_call: TRBD2
cdr3_aa: CASSPWTSGGAEQFF
cdr3_nt: TGTGCCAGCAGCCCGTGGACTAGCGGGGGAGCTGAGCAGTTCTTC

clone_size: .
j_call: TRBJ1-1
v_call: TRBV4-1
d_call: .
cdr3_aa: CASSQDGRETRNTEAFF
cdr3_nt: TGCGCCAGCAGCCAAGACGGTAGGGAGACCCGAAACACTGAAGCTTTCTTT

clone_size: .
j_call: TRBJ1-6
v_call: TRBV28
d_call: .
cdr3_aa: CASSYRSYNSPLHF
cdr3_nt: TGTGCCAGCAGTTACAGGAGTTATAATTCACCCCTCCACTTT

clone_size: .
j_call: TRBJ2-1
v_call: TRBV9
d_call: .
cdr3_aa: CASSVSGYEQFF
cdr3_nt: TGTGCCAGCAGCGTATCAGGGTATGAGCAGTTCTTC